One sample yielded the 26 T cell receptor beta chains listed below, sequenced in a study of cytomegalovirus exposure and HLA in healthy donors. The PCR had 60 Vbeta and 13 Jbeta primers. Data came from immunoSEQ multiplex PCR; TCRdb stores just in-frame clones and leaves some out. The table records about 180,000 clones, about two thirds of them present only once. Material for sequencing was PBMCs. These receptors were obtained from a human donor in good health.

This CDR3 is CASSAGQGGAFF. For the CDR3, the DNA is TGTGCCAGCAGCGCCGGACAGGGCGGAGCTTTCTTT. The rearrangement links TRBV2 to TRBJ1-1; 8 bases are a match to TRBD1. The CDR3 totals 12 residues. Germline V gives CDR1 SNHLY, CDR2 FYNNEI. With V trimmed by 6 bases and J by 10 bases, 7 bases remained unmatched.

Only a few counts were recorded for this clone. The chain joins TRBV6-1 to TRBJ2-5, with TRBD1 matching 11 bases. The end of the DNA fits TRBJ2-7 better, so the J call may be wrong. Per germline, CDR1 MNHNS and CDR2 SASEGT. This CDR3 has 15 amino acids. The CDR3 nucleotides read TGTGCCAGCAGTCCACCGGGACAGGGGGCCTACGAGCAGTACTTC. Its protein is CASSPPGQGAYEQYF.

The chain carries TRBV19 and TRBJ2-7, with 7 bases lining up with TRBD1. The CDR3 totals 15 residues. CDR1 and CDR2 (germline): LNHDA, SQIVND (reference sequence). The V segment lost 6 bases and the J segment 2 bases; nucleotides outside the gene matches: 10. The CDR3 spells CASRHDREGPYEQYF. The CDR3 DNA reads TGTGCCAGTAGGCATGACAGGGAAGGGCCCTACGAGCAGTACTTC.

The V gene is TRBV7-2, the J gene TRBJ2-7; 9 bases map to TRBD1. The CDR3 has 16 amino acids. J lost 3 bases, V lost 5 bases, and 11 bases had no gene match. CDR1 and CDR2 (germline): SGHTA, FQGNSA. For the CDR3, the DNA is TGTGCCAGCAGCCTAATCTCTGGGACAGGGATCTACGAGCAGTACTTC. This translates into CASSLISGTGIYEQYF.

This clone has just a few counts. The chain is built from TRBV7-2 and TRBJ2-7, with 7 positions matching TRBD2. Germline V gene sequence: CDR1 SGHTA, CDR2 FQGNSA. The CDR3 sequence is 14 residues long. J was trimmed by 5 bases and V by 0 bases; bases with no gene match: 4. As DNA, the CDR3 is TGTGCCAGCAGCTTAGCTAGGGGAGGGAACGAGCAGTACTTC. The encoded protein is CASSLARGGNEQYF.

The gene calls are TRBV18 and TRBJ1-1, with 7 positions matching TRBD1. The V gene end was trimmed by 0 bases and the J gene end by 6 bases; junction bases not matched to a gene: 7. Per the germline V gene, CDR1 is KGHSH and CDR2 is LQKENI. The CDR3 has 15 residues. The CDR3 loop is CASSPPNRGLAEAFF. The CDR3 nucleotides read TGTGCCAGCTCACCACCGAACAGGGGTTTGGCTGAAGCTTTCTTT.

In this sample, this clone turned up a few times. The chain is built from TRBV19 and TRBJ2-4; 8 nucleotides match TRBD2. J was trimmed by 5 bases and V by 8 bases; bases with no gene match: 2. CDR1 is LNHDA and CDR2 is SQIVND in the germline V gene (reference sequence). The CDR3 covers 12 residues. Here the CDR3 reads CASDSGENIQYF. The CDR3 DNA reads TGTGCCAGTGATAGCGGGGAAAACATTCAGTACTTC.

This clone was recorded once. This chain connects TRBV9 to TRBJ1-2; 7 bases map to TRBD1. After removal of 4 bases from V and 8 bases from J, the junction contained 11 bases not matched to a gene. Germline-derived CDR1 and CDR2 are SGDLS and YYNGEE. The length of the CDR3 is 14 residues. CDR3 residues: CASSSNRGRLGYTF. The CDR3 DNA follows: TGTGCCAGCAGCTCTAACAGGGGCCGCTTGGGCTACACCTTC.

The chain recombines TRBV15 with TRBJ1-2; D not certain. Per germline, CDR1 LNHNV and CDR2 YYDKDF (reference sequence). Deletions cut 0 bases from V and 7 bases from J, with 12 bases between. The CDR3 extends over 14 amino acids. CDR3 sequence reads: CATSRDGDSSGYTF. CDR3 nucleotide sequence: TGTGCCACCAGCAGAGATGGAGACTCCTCTGGCTACACCTTC.

A few counts support this clone. The chain couples TRBV18 to TRBJ1-1, with TRBD1 identical over 7 bases. Germline values: CDR1 KGHSH, CDR2 LQKENI. Losses at the gene ends were 4 bases for V and 4 bases for J; bases not matched to a gene: 9. This CDR3 spans 15 amino acids. The CDR3 region is CASSLDRAGGTEAFF. In DNA, the CDR3 is TGTGCCAGCTCACTAGACCGGGCAGGGGGCACTGAAGCTTTCTTT. Drawing the rest from reference TRBV18 and TRBJ1-1, the complete variable domain is NAGVMQNPRHLVRRRGQEARLRCSPMKGHSHVYWYRQLPEEGLKFMVYLQKENIIDESGMPKERFSAEFPKEGPSILRIQQVVRGDSAAYFCASSLDRAGGTEAFFGQGTRLTVV.

The chain links TRBV18 to TRBJ1-2, with D possibly matching TRBD1 (5 bases). In germline, CDR1 is KGHSH, CDR2 LQKENI. V was clipped by 1 base and J by 5 bases, with 11 bases between them. The CDR3 consists of 14 residues. CDR3 protein: CASSPRGIPYGYTF. CDR3 in DNA: TGTGCCAGCTCACCACGGGGCATCCCGTATGGCTACACCTTC.

The chain carries TRBV5-1 and TRBJ1-4; D possibly corresponds to TRBD1 (6 bases). Germline V lookup: CDR1 SGHRS, CDR2 YFSETQ. CDR3 length: 15 amino acids. V lost 2 bases and J 6 bases, leaving 14 bases between the germline ends. CDR3 sequence: CASSFEQGGDEKLFF. CDR3 in DNA: TGCGCCAGCAGCTTTGAACAGGGTGGGGATGAAAAACTGTTTTTT.

The V and J genes are TRBV5-1 and TRBJ2-1; TRBD1 matches at 7 bases. The CDR3 covers 13 residues. The J segment lost 6 bases and the V segment lost 4 bases, leaving 4 bases of the junction unmatched. Germline CDR1 is SGHRS and CDR2 is YFSETQ. The CDR3 sequence: CASSRDRLNEQFF. The CDR3 DNA is TGCGCCAGCAGCCGGGACAGACTCAATGAGCAGTTCTTC. Looking up the rest from reference TRBV5-1 and TRBJ2-1 gives the full variable domain: KAGVTQTPRYLIKTRGQQVTLSCSPISGHRSVSWYQQTPGQGLQFLFEYFSETQRNKGNFPGRFSGRQFSNSRSEMNVSTLELGDSALYLCASSRDRLNEQFFGPGTRLTVL.

The chain's CDR3 is CASSGLRTGRHGYTF. The CDR3 coding sequence is TGTGCCAGCAGCGGACTTAGGACAGGGCGACATGGCTACACCTTC. The rearrangement joins TRBV9 to TRBJ1-2, with TRBD1 matching over 8 bases. Germline CDR1 and CDR2: SGDLS and YYNGEE. This CDR3 spans 15 amino acids. V was pared by 3 bases and J by 6 bases, with 10 bases of the junction left unmatched. Based on the CDR3 plus reference TRBV9 and TRBJ1-2, the full variable domain is DSGVTQTPKHLITATGQRVTLRCSPRSGDLSVYWYQQSLDQGLQFLIQYYNGEERAKGNILERFSAQQFPDLHSELNLSSLELGDSALYFCASSGLRTGRHGYTFGSGTRLTVV.

The chain joins TRBV10-3 to TRBJ1-2; possible D gene TRBD1, 5 bases. Germline lookup yields CDR1 ENHRY and CDR2 SYGVKD. Trimming removed 6 bases from V and 1 base from J, with 9 bases in between. CDR3 size: 13 residues. CDR3 region: CAISPDSNYGYTF. DNA for the CDR3: TGTGCCATCAGCCCCGACAGTAACTATGGCTACACCTTC.

In this sample, this clone is medium-sized. This chain connects TRBV7-9 to TRBJ2-7; TRBD1 might be the D (5 bases). Trimming left V 5 bases short and J 2 bases short, with 10 bases between. CDR1 SEHNR and CDR2 FQNEAQ come from the germline V gene (reference sequence). The CDR3 is 13 amino acids. CDR3 bases: TGTGCCAGCAGCCCAAAGGGGCCCTACGAGCAGTACTTC. This sequence encodes CASSPKGPYEQYF.

This clone was found a few times. This chain connects TRBV11-3 to TRBJ2-1, with TRBD1 matching over 11 bases. Germline V gives CDR1 SGHNT, CDR2 YENEEA. This CDR3 comprises 15 residues. V shed 5 bases and J 6 bases; nucleotides not matched to a gene: 6. CDR3 nucleotides: TGTGCCAGCAGCCCCTGGGGGACAGGGGGCAATGAGCAGTTCTTC. This encodes CASSPWGTGGNEQFF.

The rearrangement uses TRBV19 and TRBJ1-2, with a possible D match to TRBD1 (5 bases). Per the germline V gene, CDR1 is LNHDA and CDR2 is SQIVND (reference sequence). This CDR3 contains 15 residues. The ends were cut back, 4 bases at V and 7 bases at J, with 19 bases in the middle. CDR3 loop: CASSTSPGLTGGYTF. CDR3 sequence (DNA): TGTGCCAGTAGTACCAGCCCAGGGCTTACTGGTGGCTACACCTTC.

The V and J genes are TRBV11-2 and TRBJ2-7; 9 bases agree with TRBD1. Trimming cost V 2 bases and J 2 bases; bases outside gene matches: 10. The CDR3 covers 17 residues. Germline assignment: CDR1 SGHAT and CDR2 FQNNGV. The CDR3 DNA follows: TGTGCCAGCAGCTTACAGCGGGACAGGGTAACTCCCTACGAGCAGTACTTC. This codes for CASSLQRDRVTPYEQYF.

The chain has TRBV7-3 and TRBJ2-7, with TRBD2 as a possible D gene (5 bases). The germline V gene encodes CDR1 SGHTA and CDR2 FQGTGA. The CDR3 has 13 amino acids. V shed 5 bases and J shed 9 bases, with 17 bases lying between them. The CDR3 protein is CASSPIGILGQYF. The CDR3 DNA reads as TGTGCCAGCAGCCCAATCGGGATACTTGGGCAGTACTTC.

This clone was counted once. The V gene is TRBV2, the J gene TRBJ2-7; 10 bases are shared with TRBD1. The CDR3 runs 16 residues. Trimming cost V 0 bases and J 5 bases; bases outside gene matches: 7. Per germline, CDR1 SNHLY and CDR2 FYNNEI. CDR3 sequence reads: CASSEAGQGDIDEQYF. The CDR3 DNA sequence: TGTGCCAGCAGTGAAGCCGGACAGGGGGATATCGACGAGCAGTACTTC.

In its sample, this clone was seen a few times. The V call is TRBV27, the J call TRBJ2-7; D gene uncertain. This CDR3 spans 16 amino acids. V lost 5 bases to trimming and J lost 0 bases, with 17 bases between them. The germline CDR1 and CDR2 sequences are MNHEY and SMNVEV (reference sequence). The CDR3 DNA reads TGTGCCAGCAGTCCATCGGTGGGCCCCAGCTCCTACGAGCAGTACTTC. Translated: CASSPSVGPSSYEQYF.

The CDR3 nucleotides read TGTGCCAGCAGGAGGGACAGCTTGAGGGAGCTGTTTTTT. Its translation is CASRRDSLRELFF. This chain connects TRBV7-2 to TRBJ2-2; TRBD1 matches at 7 bases. CDR1 is SGHTA and CDR2 is FQGNSA in the germline V gene. This CDR3 contains 13 residues. V lost 6 bases and J lost 9; bases outside the gene matches: 7.

The chain is built from TRBV29-1 and TRBJ2-1; 12 positions match TRBD2. Germline V gene data show CDR1 as SQVTM and CDR2 as ANQGSEA. This CDR3 contains 14 residues. Germline trimming cut 6 bases from V and 6 bases from J; bases unmatched to any gene: 6. The DNA for the CDR3 is TGCAGCGTCCTAGCGGGGGGGCTTTTCAATGAGCAGTTCTTC. As protein: CSVLAGGLFNEQFF.

This clone showed up just once. The chain links TRBV4-3 to TRBJ2-1; 10 nucleotides match TRBD2. V dropped 2 bases and J dropped 2; count of bases not matched to a gene: 3. The CDR3 extends over 16 amino acids. The germline V gene has CDR1 LGHNA and CDR2 YSLEER. Here the CDR3 reads CASSQLAGVTYNEQFF. The DNA of the CDR3 is TGCGCCAGCAGCCAACTAGCGGGGGTTACCTACAATGAGCAGTTCTTC.

The chain employs TRBV6-5 and TRBJ2-1; D is perhaps TRBD1 (6 bases). The V and J ends lost 6 bases and 2 bases respectively, with 14 bases between them. The CDR3 sequence is 15 residues long. In germline, CDR1 is MNHEY, CDR2 SVGAGI. The CDR3 DNA is TGTGCCAGCAGCCGAACCAACAGGGCCTACAATGAGCAGTTCTTC. It codes for CASSRTNRAYNEQFF.